The subject of this entry is one T cell receptor (beta chain). The antigen remains undetermined. Its ends do not fully match the called genes, so a read error is possible. Time point specified: newly diagnosed GD, antithyroid drugs for less than 3 months. Researchers made the TCR library from RNA that was extracted from PBMCs. These data belong to a study of regulatory T cells in long-lasting Graves disease. This CDR3 has 10 residues. Germline loops: CDR1 DFQATT, CDR2 SNEGSKA (reference sequence). HTBI primers from iRepertoire and Arm-PCR of CDR3 regions yielded the TCR beta libraries. TCRdb recomputed calls from the multiplex PCR reads with MiXCR, one row per CDR3 protein. The table includes hundreds of thousands of distinct CDR3 sequences, over 14% detected once. Study-wide results and limits: Whereas new patients shared 950 to 1,000 public clonotypes, persistent patients shared more, at a few thousand.

The same specimen was also included in a second study, on T cells in Graves' hyperthyroidism and ophthalmopathy. That publication notes: HTBI primers drove first-round RT-PCR of the TCR CDR3.

This clonotype was obtained from a woman aged 40 to 50 with Graves disease. The V gene is TRBV20-1, the J gene TRBJ1-1; maybe TRBD1 (6 bases). Sequences were derived from peripheral blood mononuclear cells (PBMCs), sampled at new diagnosis, from a patient treated with antithyroid drugs. CDR3 DNA sequence: TGCGGTGCTCCACAGGGTGTAGCTTTCTTT. It yields the protein CGAPQGVAFF.